Listed below are T cell receptor beta chains from one sample, sequenced in a study of blood T cell repertoires in COVID-19. The assay was immunoSEQ multiplex PCR, and TCRdb's table has in-frame clones only and misses some. The table lists over 300,000 clones, roughly 90% of them singletons, with 1% to 1.5% in the top ten. The specimen sequenced was peripheral blood. The receptors come from a man in his forties with acute or convalescent COVID-19. The CDR3 runs from the conserved cysteine through the conserved F or W. Fields, in order: D gene, clone size, J gene, V gene, CDR3 protein, CDR3 DNA. The D gene is left open where the match is weak. The listing skips clone size in some rows; elsewhere it reads once, few, many or a size class.

>TRBD2|NA|TRBJ2-5|TRBV7-8
CASSLRLSASGSLETQYF
TGTGCCAGCAGCTTACGCTTGTCGGCTAGCGGGAGTCTAGAGACCCAGTACTTC
>NA|NA|TRBJ2-7|TRBV19
CASSSPRDSYEQYF
TGTGCCAGTAGTAGCCCTCGGGACTCCTACGAGCAGTACTTC
>NA|NA|TRBJ1-6|TRBV27
CASSLQGSPLHF
TGTGCCAGCAGTCTGCAGGGTTCACCCCTCCACTTT
>NA|NA|TRBJ2-7|TRBV12-3/TRBV12-4
CAEDRFRYEQYF
TGTGCCGAGGACAGATTCCGCTACGAGCAGTACTTC
>TRBD2|NA|TRBJ2-1|TRBV10-2
CATLLAGVYNEQFF
TGCGCCACCCTACTAGCGGGGGTATACAATGAGCAGTTCTTC
>NA|once|TRBJ1-4|TRBV9
CASSVGWGQIGEKLFF
TGTGCCAGCAGCGTAGGGTGGGGCCAGATTGGGGAAAAACTGTTTTTT
>TRBD1|NA|TRBJ1-2|TRBV6-2/TRBV6-3
CASSRGGPGTGDLFYGYTF
TGTGCCAGCAGTCGCGGGGGCCCCGGGACAGGGGACCTTTTTTATGGCTACACCTTC
>NA|once|TRBJ2-2|TRBV6-5
CASGQVVATGELFF
TGTGCCAGCGGCCAGGTAGTCGCTACCGGGGAGCTGTTTTTT
>NA|NA|TRBJ1-1|TRBV7-3
CASSLTVRDSTEAFF
TGTGCCAGCAGCTTAACGGTCAGGGATAGCACTGAAGCTTTCTTT
>TRBD2|NA|TRBJ2-1|TRBV18
CASSAPGGRGFDEQFF
TGTGCCAGCTCAGCCCCGGGGGGGAGGGGCTTCGATGAGCAGTTCTTC
>TRBD1|NA|TRBJ2-1|TRBV19
CASSIIYGTGASEQFF
TGTGCCAGTAGTATCATTTACGGGACAGGGGCCAGTGAGCAGTTCTTC
>NA|NA|TRBJ1-3|TRBV7-8
CASSLGSSAVPGNTIYF
TGTGCCAGCAGCTTAGGTAGTTCCGCGGTCCCTGGAAACACCATATATTTT
>NA|few|TRBJ2-3|TRBV19
CASSVDITDTQYF
TGTGCCAGTAGTGTCGACATCACAGATACGCAGTATTTT
>NA|NA|TRBJ1-2|TRBV18
CASSPADSDYGYTF
TGTGCCAGCTCACCCGCGGACAGCGATTATGGCTACACCTTC
>TRBD2|NA|TRBJ2-1|TRBV11-2
CASSSGGDNEQFF
TGTGCCAGCAGCTCGGGGGGGGACAATGAGCAGTTCTTC
>NA|NA|TRBJ2-5|TRBV9
CASSGGRGKTQYF
TGTGCCAGCAGCGGCGGCCGGGGAAAGACCCAGTACTTC
>TRBD1|NA|TRBJ2-1|TRBV29-1
CSVVHRDSNNEQFF
TGCAGCGTCGTACACCGGGACAGCAACAATGAGCAGTTCTTC
>TRBD1|NA|TRBJ2-7|TRBV27
CASSVTGGHSYEQYF
TGTGCCAGCAGTGTAACAGGGGGCCATTCCTACGAGCAGTACTTC
>NA|NA|TRBJ1-1|TRBV2
CASSRGATEAFF
TGTGCCAGCAGCAGGGGAGCCACTGAAGCTTTCTTT
>TRBD1|few|TRBJ1-6|TRBV28
CASSLSPGGRSPLHF
TGTGCCAGCAGTTTATCCCCAGGGGGCAGATCACCCCTCCACTTT
>NA|NA|TRBJ1-1|TRBV9
CASSSGGGTEAFF
TGTGCCAGCAGCTCTGGGGGGGGCACTGAAGCTTTCTTT
>TRBD1|NA|TRBJ1-4|TRBV5-1
CASSLGQGASEKLFF
TGCGCCAGCAGCTTGGGGCAGGGGGCGTCTGAAAAACTGTTTTTT
>NA|NA|TRBJ1-3|TRBV2
CASSVTDGNTIYF
TGTGCCAGCAGCGTAACAGACGGAAACACCATATATTTT
>TRBD1|few|TRBJ1-4|TRBV28
CASSFLGQDNEKLFF
TGTGCCAGCAGTTTTTTGGGACAGGATAATGAAAAACTGTTTTTT
>NA|NA|TRBJ2-3|TRBV30
CAWKPGEVDTQYF
TGTGCCTGGAAGCCAGGGGAAGTAGATACGCAGTATTTT
>TRBD1|NA|TRBJ1-1|TRBV6-5
CASSQKGQGGRAFF
TGTGCCAGCAGTCAGAAGGGACAGGGTGGAAGGGCTTTCTTT
>NA|NA|TRBJ1-2|TRBV19
CASSIDGGSNYGYTF
TGTGCCAGTAGTATTGATGGCGGCTCTAACTATGGCTACACCTTC
>NA|NA|TRBJ2-7|TRBV5-1
CASSIRLGSSYEQYF
TGCGCCAGCAGCATTCGACTGGGGAGCTCCTACGAGCAGTACTTC